These 21 T cell receptor beta chains share one sample of origin, sequenced in a study of vaccination and CD4 T cells after COVID-19. This sample's treatment: roughly 11-day PBMC culture with coronavirus spike peptide pools or control peptides (ViraFEST assay). Cultured CD4+ T-cell DNA underwent Oncomine TCR Beta short-read sequencing. TCRdb reanalysed the PCR reads using MiXCR and keeps one entry per CDR3 protein. The sample carries over 8,000 distinct CDR3 sequences, around 25% recorded once. These receptors lack a known antigen. The sequencing here drew on CD4+ T cells from blood, cultured in vitro, taken before SARS-CoV-2 vaccination. These TCRs come from a human donor who received a COVID-19 vaccine.

The table lists this clonotype with a few counts. The chain uses TRBV19 and TRBJ1-5; no definite D call. V gave up 7 bases and J gave up 5 bases, with 12 bases separating them. The CDR3 is made up of 13 amino acids. Germline CDR1 LNHDA, CDR2 SQIVND (reference sequence). The CDR3 loop is CASNSGPYQPQHF. The CDR3 DNA follows: TGTGCCAGTAATTCAGGTCCCTATCAGCCCCAGCATTTT.

The chain carries TRBV7-9 and TRBJ1-4; D call uncertain. The germline V gene has CDR1 SEHNR and CDR2 FQNEAQ (reference sequence). The V and J ends lost 5 bases and 7 bases respectively, with 14 bases between them. This CDR3 is 14 amino acids long. For the CDR3, the DNA is TGTGCCAGCAGCCCACAAAACTCGGGTGAAAAACTGTTTTTT. This translates into CASSPQNSGEKLFF. Complete variable domain (other parts from reference TRBV7-9 and TRBJ1-4): DTGVSQNPRHKITKRGQNVTFRCDPISEHNRLYWYRQTLGQGPEFLTYFQNEAQLEKSRLLSDRFSAERPKGSFSTLEIQRTEQGDSAMYLCASSPQNSGEKLFFGSGTQLSVL.

V and J are TRBV5-1 and TRBJ2-5; TRBD2 matches 9 bases. Germline loops: CDR1 SGHRS, CDR2 YFSETQ. CDR3 length: 15 residues. V was clipped by 4 bases and J by 4 bases; unmatched bases: 8. CDR3 protein: CASSPGAGGTETQYF. The CDR3 bases are TGCGCCAGCAGCCCCGGGGCGGGGGGGACAGAGACCCAGTACTTC.

V is TRBV5-4 and J is TRBJ2-3; D is possibly TRBD2 (7 bases). The V and J ends lost 4 bases and 7 bases respectively, with 19 bases between them. This CDR3 comprises 15 residues. Germline V gene sequence: CDR1 SGHNT, CDR2 YYREEE (reference sequence). CDR3 in DNA: TGTGCCAGCAGCCCGGGGGGTAAACAGGGCAATACGCAGTATTTT. Its translation: CASSPGGKQGNTQYF. The full variable domain, its missing parts supplied by reference TRBV5-4 and TRBJ2-3, is ETGVTQSPTHLIKTRGQQVTLRCSSQSGHNTVSWYQQALGQGPQFIFQYYREEENGRGNFPPRFSGLQFPNYSSELNVNALELDDSALYLCASSPGGKQGNTQYFGPGTRLTVL.

The rearrangement uses TRBV27 and TRBJ1-2, with 8 bases that match TRBD1. The CDR3 covers 12 residues. CDR1 MNHEY and CDR2 SMNVEV come from the germline V gene (reference sequence). J lost 4 bases, V lost 8 bases, and 3 bases had no gene match. CDR3 amino acids: CASRTGSYGYTF. The CDR3 coding sequence is TGTGCCAGCCGGACAGGGTCCTATGGCTACACCTTC.

The chain employs TRBV19 and TRBJ2-2; 7 bases are a match to TRBD2. Per the germline V gene, CDR1 is LNHDA and CDR2 is SQIVND (reference sequence). V shed 7 bases, J shed 1 base, and the junction held 3 bases outside the gene matches. The CDR3 runs 14 residues. The CDR3 is CASTSGRNTGELFF. The DNA of the CDR3 is TGTGCCAGTACTAGCGGCCGGAACACCGGGGAGCTGTTTTTT. Together with reference TRBV19 and TRBJ2-2, the CDR3 gives the full variable domain: DGGITQSPKYLFRKEGQNVTLSCEQNLNHDAMYWYRQDPGQGLRLIYYSQIVNDFQKGDIAEGYSVSREKKESFPLTVTSAQKNPTAFYLCASTSGRNTGELFFGEGSRLTVL.

This clonotype was recorded a few times. The V and J genes are TRBV30 and TRBJ2-1; TRBD1 aligns across 9 bases. V lost 2 bases to trimming and J lost 6 bases; unmatched junction nucleotides: 5. Germline lookup yields CDR1 GTSNPN and CDR2 SVGIG (reference sequence). The CDR3 consists of 14 residues. The CDR3 loop is CAWSWTGVRNEQFF. CDR3 DNA: TGTGCCTGGAGTTGGACAGGGGTTCGCAATGAGCAGTTCTTC.

This clonotype has only a few counts. CDR3 amino acids: CASSLTGGGYTF. The CDR3 DNA reads as TGTGCCAGCAGCTTAACCGGGGGAGGCTACACCTTC. The J gene is TRBJ1-2, the V gene TRBV7-9, with a tentative D call TRBD1 (5 bases). V was trimmed by 2 bases and J by 8 bases, leaving 9 bases between them. The germline V gene has CDR1 SEHNR and CDR2 FQNEAQ (reference sequence). The CDR3 spans 12 residues.

The sample holds one count of this clonotype. The chain is built from TRBV5-1 and TRBJ2-7, with D possibly being TRBD1 (6 bases). V lost 0 bases and J 1 base, leaving 11 bases between the germline ends. The CDR3 length is 15 residues. The germline V gene has CDR1 SGHRS and CDR2 YFSETQ. This chain's CDR3 is CASSLGQGISYEQYF. CDR3 DNA: TGCGCCAGCAGCTTGGGGCAGGGGATATCCTACGAGCAGTACTTC.

The chain recombines TRBV20-1 with TRBJ2-1; 12 bases align to TRBD2. This CDR3 is built from 19 residues. The germline CDR1 and CDR2 sequences are DFQATT and SNEGSKA (reference sequence). The trim removed 1 base at V and 1 base at J, leaving 11 bases unmatched. CDR3 region: CSARVFWLAGGASYNEQFF. The DNA for the CDR3 is TGCAGTGCTAGAGTCTTTTGGCTAGCGGGGGGGGCGTCCTACAATGAGCAGTTCTTC.

This clonotype was observed a few times. This chain connects TRBV5-4 to TRBJ2-7, with TRBD1 identical over 7 bases. V shed 3 bases, J shed 5 bases, and the junction held 5 bases outside the gene matches. The CDR3 sequence is 13 residues long. Germline values: CDR1 SGHNT, CDR2 YYREEE (reference sequence). In nucleotides, the CDR3 is TGTGCCAGCAGCTACAGGGGAGTCGACGAGCAGTACTTC. This codes for CASSYRGVDEQYF.

This clonotype occurred a few times. The chain links TRBV7-9 to TRBJ1-2; D gene uncertain. Trimming took off 2 bases at V and 7 bases at J, with 8 bases between the two ends. Germline V CDR1 and CDR2: SEHNR, FQNEAQ (reference sequence). The CDR3 totals 12 residues. CDR3 amino acids: CASSLSGGGYTF. The CDR3 DNA reads as TGTGCCAGCAGCTTATCGGGTGGTGGCTACACCTTC.

This clonotype occurred a few times. The junction departs from the called germline gene at one end, perhaps through a read error. This chain links TRBV6-5 with TRBJ1-6; D might be TRBD1 (5 bases). Germline V gene sequence: CDR1 MNHEY, CDR2 SVGAGI. This CDR3 is built from 15 residues. In DNA, the CDR3 is TGTGTCAGCAGTTACGATTGGGGGGGAAATTCACCCCTCCACTTT. It yields the protein CVSSYDWGGNSPLHF.

The chain joins TRBV6-1 to TRBJ1-3, with 10 bases fitting TRBD1. The CDR3 covers 15 residues. V dropped 6 bases and J dropped 2; count of bases not matched to a gene: 4. Per germline, CDR1 MNHNS and CDR2 SASEGT. The CDR3 DNA is TGTGCCAGCAGAGCCGGGACAGGGGCTGGAAACACCATATATTTT. Protein: CASRAGTGAGNTIYF.

This chain joins TRBV5-4 and TRBJ1-1; possible D gene TRBD1, 5 bases. Between the trimmed V and J ends, which lost 0 bases and 4 bases, there was a span of 13 bases. Germline CDR1 and CDR2: SGHNT and YYREEE (reference sequence). This CDR3 has 15 residues. The CDR3 region has the DNA TGTGCCAGCAGCTTGGCCAGCCAGGGCGGCACTGAAGCTTTCTTT. Its translation is CASSLASQGGTEAFF.

This clonotype was detected a few times. The chain links TRBV16 to TRBJ1-2, with a tentative D call TRBD1 (5 bases). Looked up from germline, CDR1 is KGHSY and CDR2 is FQNENV. V gave up 2 bases and J gave up 4 bases, with 14 bases separating them. The CDR3 has 15 amino acids. For the CDR3, the DNA is TGTGCCAGCAGCCAACGGACGGGACTAAGCTATGGCTACACCTTC. This translates into CASSQRTGLSYGYTF.

The J gene is TRBJ2-7, the V gene TRBV29-1; 8 positions match TRBD1. Germline V gene lookup returns CDR1 SQVTM and CDR2 ANQGSEA. The V segment lost 7 bases and the J segment 0 bases; nucleotides outside the gene matches: 8. The CDR3 has 14 residues. CDR3 coding DNA: TGCAGCGATGATGGACAGGGCGACTCCTACGAGCAGTACTTC. This sequence encodes CSDDGQGDSYEQYF.

The V and J genes are TRBV7-7 and TRBJ1-1; D not resolved. Germline V gene lookup returns CDR1 SSHAT and CDR2 FNYEAQ (reference sequence). V was pared by 4 bases and J by 2 bases, with 17 bases between. CDR3 length: 16 residues. CDR3 protein: CASSSLLRAINTEAFF. The CDR3 nucleotides read TGTGCCAGCAGCTCACTGTTACGGGCCATCAACACTGAAGCTTTCTTT.

This clonotype occurred a few times. The gene calls are TRBV2 and TRBJ2-5; 8 positions agree with TRBD1. The CDR3 has 15 residues. V lost 4 bases and J lost 2; bases outside the gene matches: 6. CDR1 is SNHLY, CDR2 FYNNEI, per germline. The CDR3 coding sequence is TGTGCCAGCAGTGCAGACAGGGGAATACAAGAGACCCAGTACTTC. Translating gives CASSADRGIQETQYF. Supplemented by reference TRBV2 and TRBJ2-5, the full variable domain reads EPEVTQTPSHQVTQMGQEVILRCVPISNHLYFYWYRQILGQKVEFLVSFYNNEISEKSEIFDDQFSVERPDGSNFTLKIRSTKLEDSAMYFCASSADRGIQETQYFGPGTRLLVL.

The CDR3 spells CAWSSGGDGSIQYF. Written as DNA, the CDR3 is TGTGCCTGGAGCAGCGGGGGGGATGGTAGCATTCAGTACTTC. This chain uses TRBV30 with TRBJ2-4, with 10 bases aligning to TRBD2. V shed 3 bases, J shed 9 bases, and the junction held 8 bases outside the gene matches. The CDR3 has 14 amino acids. CDR1 and CDR2 (germline): GTSNPN, SVGIG (reference sequence).

This clonotype was seen only a few times. The chain couples TRBV2 to TRBJ1-2; 7 positions match TRBD1. Trimming removed 7 bases from V and 4 bases from J; junction bases left unmatched: 9. Germline CDR1 is SNHLY and CDR2 is FYNNEI. The CDR3 sequence is 14 residues long. CDR3 residues: CASTEGQRFYGYTF. CDR3 nucleotides: TGTGCCAGCACTGAGGGACAGAGATTCTATGGCTACACCTTC.